The 31 T cell receptor beta chains reported below all come from one sample, sequenced in a study of metastatic and nonmetastatic thyroid tumors. TCRdb re-called the PCR reads via MiXCR. This sample has some 30,000 clones, with 4% to 5% found just once. Each patient went into thyroid surgery without having received any treatment. Material for sequencing was blood. The receptors were gathered from a female donor with papillary thyroid cancer or a benign thyroid nodule (not recorded which). Some clones in this sample may be carry-over from other donors' samples.

The chain is built from TRBV10-2 and TRBJ2-3; 7 positions match TRBD2. The CDR3 has 15 amino acids. V shed 8 bases, J shed 0 bases, and the junction held 8 bases outside the gene matches. Germline V lookup: CDR1 WSHSY, CDR2 SAAADI. The CDR3 bases are TGCGCCAGCTCCCCGCTAGCGGTTAGCACAGATACGCAGTATTTT. Its protein is CASSPLAVSTDTQYF.

This clone was seen more than once but under ten times. The chain employs TRBV28 and TRBJ2-2; the D gene is possibly TRBD1 (5 bases). This CDR3 is built from 19 residues. The germline V and J ends were trimmed by 4 bases and 0 bases, with 21 bases remaining between them. CDR1 is MDHEN and CDR2 is SYDVKM in the germline V gene. CDR3 loop: CASSSQGPQGCANTGELFF. DNA for the CDR3: TGTGCCAGCAGTTCCCAGGGTCCCCAGGGCTGTGCGAACACCGGGGAGCTGTTTTTT.

This clone has only a few counts. The chain has TRBV9 and TRBJ1-6; D unclear. Germline V gene lookup returns CDR1 SGDLS and CDR2 YYNGEE. V dropped 4 bases and J dropped 6 bases, with 11 bases sitting between them. CDR3 length: 14 residues. CDR3 nucleotides: TGTGCCAGCAGCCCCTCGCTCAGTAATTCACCCCTCCACTTT. It specifies CASSPSLSNSPLHF.

This clone has a count of ten or more. A much more abundant neighbour one base away suggests this may be a read error. Other DNA sequences in this specimen translate into the identical CDR3. The CDR3 loop is CASSLAYTGELFF. Written as DNA, the CDR3 is TGCGCCAGCAGTTTGGCTTACACCGGGGAGCTGTTTTTT. J is TRBJ2-2 and V is TRBV12-3 or TRBV12-4; D not resolved. The CDR3 covers 13 residues.

The sample holds a few counts of this clone. The chain is built from TRBV28 and TRBJ2-7; the match to TRBD1 covers 9 bases. The CDR3 totals 16 residues. CDR1 and CDR2 (germline): MDHEN, SYDVKM. Unmatched junction bases numbered 16, after V lost 9 bases and J lost 4 bases. The CDR3 spells CASIRGGDRVGYEQYF. CDR3 nucleotide sequence: TGTGCCAGTATAAGGGGGGGGGACAGGGTTGGATACGAGCAGTACTTC.

The genes are TRBV7-3 and TRBJ2-7; TRBD2 is a possible D gene (7 bases). Germline V gene data show CDR1 as SGHTA and CDR2 as FQGTGA. CDR3 length equals 14 residues. V gave up 5 bases and J gave up 4 bases, with 15 bases separating them. The CDR3 reads CASSPDGGAYEQYF. In nucleotides, the CDR3 is TGTGCCAGCAGCCCAGATGGGGGGGCGTACGAGCAGTACTTC.

This clone was seen a handful of times. This chain connects TRBV28 to TRBJ1-2, with TRBD1 matching over 9 bases. Germline lookup yields CDR1 MDHEN and CDR2 SYDVKM. The CDR3 totals 15 residues. The trim removed 4 bases at V and 7 bases at J, leaving 10 bases unmatched. CDR3 sequence: CASSSPGTGRGGYTF. The DNA for the CDR3 is TGTGCCAGCAGTTCGCCCGGGACAGGGAGAGGTGGCTACACCTTC.

This clone was found many times. A much larger clone lies a single base off, so this may be a read error. In the same sample, other DNA sequences code for this CDR3. The J gene is TRBJ2-3, the V gene TRBV12-3 or TRBV12-4; a possible D gene is TRBD2 (6 bases). This CDR3 spans 14 amino acids. V was cut by 5 bases and J by 2 bases, with 11 bases left in between. The CDR3 region is CASSPVAATDTQYF. CDR3 sequence (DNA): TGTGCCAGCAGTCCGGTAGCGGCCACAGATACGCAGTATTTT.

A few counts support this clone. This chain joins TRBV28 and TRBJ2-2, with D hard to call. The CDR3 spans 13 residues. The germline gives CDR1 MDHEN, CDR2 SYDVKM. Trimming took off 5 bases at V and 2 bases at J, with 6 bases between the two ends. CDR3 coding DNA: TGTGCCAGCAGTCCCAGTAACACCGGGGAGCTGTTTTTT. Its translation is CASSPSNTGELFF.

Turning to this clone: This sequence may be a read error, since a much larger clone differs from it by one base. Other DNA sequences in the sample encode the same CDR3. The chain carries TRBV28 and TRBJ1-5; D gene uncertain. Germline CDR1 MDHEN, CDR2 SYDVKM. The CDR3 contains 15 residues. DNA of the CDR3: TGCGCCAGCAGTTTGATAGGAGGGCGCGAGCAGCCACAGCATTTT. Amino acids: CASSLIGGREQPQHF.

A note on this clone: This specimen includes other DNA sequences encoding the same CDR3. The J gene is TRBJ2-7, the V gene TRBV6-2 or TRBV6-3; TRBD1 matches at 7 bases. The CDR3 covers 14 residues. Germline loops: CDR1 MNHEY, CDR2 SVGEGT. The V and J ends lost 7 bases and 1 base, in that order; junction bases with no gene match: 7. In DNA form, the CDR3 reads TGTGCCAGCACCGGATCAGGGGGATCCTACGAGCAGTACTTC. Its protein product is CASTGSGGSYEQYF.

This clone was seen more than once but under ten times. The genes are TRBV20-1 and TRBJ2-3, with 14 bases matching TRBD2. This CDR3 is built from 18 residues. V dropped 3 bases and J dropped 4; count of bases not matched to a gene: 12. CDR1 and CDR2 (germline): DFQATT, SNEGSKA (reference sequence). CDR3 sequence (DNA): TGCAGTGCTAGTAACCCGGGACTAGCGGGAGTTCTCCCAGATACGCAGTATTTT. Its protein product is CSASNPGLAGVLPDTQYF.

This clone came up a few times. The rearrangement links TRBV6-1 to TRBJ2-1; 13 bases align to TRBD2. The V and J ends lost 10 bases and 7 bases, in that order; junction bases with no gene match: 10. The germline CDR1 and CDR2 sequences are MNHNS and SASEGT. The CDR3 runs to 15 residues. In nucleotides, the CDR3 is TGTGCCACCGGGGGACTAGCGGGATTGGGTAATGAGCAGTTCTTC. Translation gives CATGGLAGLGNEQFF.

This clone was counted ten times or more. The chain couples TRBV9 to TRBJ2-7; D unresolved. This CDR3 has 13 residues. Trimming removed 7 bases from V and 6 bases from J, with 17 bases in between. Germline loops: CDR1 SGDLS, CDR2 YYNGEE. CDR3 protein: CASSAQSQSEQYF. The CDR3 region has the DNA TGTGCCAGCTCCGCGCAGTCTCAGTCCGAGCAGTACTTC. The variable domain in full, completed from reference TRBV9 and TRBJ2-7, reads DSGVTQTPKHLITATGQRVTLRCSPRSGDLSVYWYQQSLDQGLQFLIQYYNGEERAKGNILERFSAQQFPDLHSELNLSSLELGDSALYFCASSAQSQSEQYFGPGTRLTVT.

This clone was recorded at least ten times. The genes are TRBV9 and TRBJ2-3; weak D call: TRBD1 (6 bases). Per germline, CDR1 SGDLS and CDR2 YYNGEE. V lost 2 bases, J lost 5 bases, and 12 bases lay in between. The CDR3 is 14 residues long. CDR3 sequence: CASSVAGVKDTQYF. CDR3 DNA: TGTGCCAGCAGCGTGGCAGGGGTAAAAGATACGCAGTATTTT.

This clone was found many times. The V and J genes are TRBV20-1 and TRBJ2-1, with 10 bases matching TRBD2. Trimming at V came to 6 bases and at J to 10 bases, leaving 6 bases not matched to a gene. CDR3 length equals 12 residues. The germline gives CDR1 DFQATT, CDR2 SNEGSKA (reference sequence). CDR3 DNA: TGCAGTGCGGGGGGGACTAGCGTAGAGCAGTTCTTC. The encoded protein is CSAGGTSVEQFF.

This clone was counted at least ten times. The gene calls are TRBV11-2 and TRBJ1-6; D not certain. The CDR3 has 15 residues. Germline CDR1 is SGHAT and CDR2 is FQNNGV. Trimming pared 1 base from V and 5 bases from J, leaving 9 bases between. CDR3: CASSLGVINNSPLHF. CDR3 in DNA: TGTGCCAGCAGCTTAGGGGTCATCAATAATTCACCCCTCCACTTT. Full variable domain (rest looked up from reference TRBV11-2 and TRBJ1-6): EAGVAQSPRYKIIEKRQSVAFWCNPISGHATLYWYQQILGQGPKLLIQFQNNGVVDDSQLPKDRFSAERLKGVDSTLKIQPAKLEDSAVYLCASSLGVINNSPLHFGNGTRLTVT.

This clone appeared a few times. The V call is TRBV11-1, the J call TRBJ2-7; 7 bases agree with TRBD2. The CDR3 is made up of 16 amino acids. CDR1 and CDR2 (germline): SGHAT, FQDESV (reference sequence). The trim removed 5 bases at V and 0 bases at J, leaving 10 bases unmatched. CDR3 in amino acids: CASSPTLAEPSYEQYF. CDR3 nucleotides: TGTGCCAGCAGCCCAACTCTAGCGGAGCCCTCCTACGAGCAGTACTTC.

This clone was detected only a few times. One base away lies a much larger clone, so this may be a sequencing read error. The V call is TRBV2, the J call TRBJ1-4; D call uncertain. Germline loops: CDR1 SNHLY, CDR2 FYNNEI. The CDR3 extends over 18 amino acids. This CDR3 reads CDTTPYAFIGGMREKLFF. For the CDR3, the DNA is TGTGACACCACCCCTTACGCTTTCATTGGAGGGATGCGGGAAAAACTGTTTTTT. The full variable domain, rest sourced from reference TRBV2 and TRBJ1-4, is EPEVTQTPSHQVTQMGQEVILRCVPISNHLYFYWYRQILGQKVEFLVSFYNNEISEKSEIFDDQFSVERPDGSNFTLKIRSTKLEDSAMYFCDTTPYAFIGGMREKLFFGSGTQLSVL.

The gene calls are TRBV28 and TRBJ2-1; 10 bases agree with TRBD1. The V segment lost 5 bases and the J segment 8 bases; nucleotides outside the gene matches: 9. The CDR3 sequence is 15 residues long. The germline V gene encodes CDR1 MDHEN and CDR2 SYDVKM. The CDR3 DNA follows: TGTGCCAGCAGTGCCCGACAGGGGGCAGCACATGAGCAGTTCTTC. It yields the protein CASSARQGAAHEQFF. Full variable domain (missing parts from reference TRBV28 and TRBJ2-1): DVKVTQSSRYLVKRTGEKVFLECVQDMDHENMFWYRQDPGLGLRLIYFSYDVKMKEKGDIPEGYSVSREKKERFSLILESASTNQTSMYLCASSARQGAAHEQFFGPGTRLTVL.

In this sample, this clone turned up many times. V is TRBV18 and J is TRBJ1-6, with 8 nucleotides matching TRBD1. Trimming at V came to 3 bases and at J to 10 bases, leaving 8 bases not matched to a gene. The CDR3 is 15 residues long. CDR1 and CDR2 from the germline V gene are KGHSH and LQKENI. The CDR3 protein is CASSPAGGRNSPLHF. For the CDR3, the DNA is TGTGCCAGCTCACCGGCAGGGGGCAGAAACTCACCCCTCCACTTT.

The rearrangement links TRBV6-2 or TRBV6-3 to TRBJ2-5; 7 bases align to TRBD2. This CDR3 contains 16 residues. Germline CDR1 and CDR2: MNHEY and SVGEGT. The junction had 11 bases not matched to a gene; V was cut back by 2 bases and J by 5 bases. This chain's CDR3 is CASSYAGTIPGETQYF. In nucleotides, the CDR3 is TGTGCCAGCAGTTACGCGGGGACTATCCCGGGGGAGACCCAGTACTTC.

Many counts were recorded for this clone. The gene calls are TRBV11-2 and TRBJ1-4; D not resolved. Trimming took 3 bases from V and 5 from J, leaving 7 bases between them. This CDR3 region has 13 residues. Germline CDR1 is SGHAT and CDR2 is FQNNGV. The CDR3 is CASSLSSNEKLFF. The CDR3 DNA reads as TGTGCCAGCAGCTTGAGCAGCAATGAAAAACTGTTTTTT.

This clone has a count of ten or more. The chain uses TRBV2 and TRBJ1-1, with 8 bases that match TRBD1. This CDR3 spans 13 amino acids. Per germline, CDR1 SNHLY and CDR2 FYNNEI. The V and J ends lost 6 bases and 11 bases, in that order; junction bases with no gene match: 11. The CDR3, as DNA: TGTGCCAGCAGCAACACAGGGGGTAGGGGGGCTTTCTTT. Translating it yields CASSNTGGRGAFF.

This clone was observed a handful of times. This chain joins TRBV6-1 and TRBJ1-2; 7 nucleotides align to TRBD1. Trimming at V came to 6 bases and at J to 3 bases, leaving 4 bases not matched to a gene. The CDR3 sequence is 13 residues long. Looked up from germline, CDR1 is MNHNS and CDR2 is SASEGT. The CDR3 protein is CASRSTGDYGYTF. CDR3 sequence (DNA): TGTGCCAGCAGATCAACAGGGGACTATGGCTACACCTTC.

Ten or more counts support this clone. The V and J genes are TRBV18 and TRBJ1-5; the D gene is possibly TRBD1 (6 bases). The germline CDR1 and CDR2 sequences are KGHSH and LQKENI. Trimming left V 0 bases short and J 7 bases short, with 10 bases between. This CDR3 spans 14 amino acids. CDR3 sequence: CASSPPSGGQPQHF. CDR3 nucleotides: TGTGCCAGCTCACCACCGTCGGGGGGCCAGCCCCAGCATTTT.

Only a few counts were recorded for this clone. The chain employs TRBV27 and TRBJ2-2, with 7 positions matching TRBD1. This CDR3 comprises 16 residues. The junction had 9 bases not matched to a gene; V was cut back by 5 bases and J by 3 bases. Germline lookup yields CDR1 MNHEY and CDR2 SMNVEV (reference sequence). CDR3 loop: CASSTTYRGYTGELFF. CDR3 bases: TGTGCCAGCAGTACCACTTACAGGGGCTACACCGGGGAGCTGTTTTTT.

This clone was observed many times. The chain joins TRBV30 to TRBJ2-1, with 9 bases that match TRBD2. The CDR3 consists of 14 residues. Germline V lookup: CDR1 GTSNPN, CDR2 SVGIG (reference sequence). V trimming: 8 bases; J trimming: 7 bases; junction bases outside the gene matches: 12. The CDR3 coding sequence is TGTGCCCGTGGGGCGGGAGGGCCTAAGAATGAGCAGTTCTTC. Translation: CARGAGGPKNEQFF. Full variable domain (remainder filled in from reference TRBV30 and TRBJ2-1): SQTIHQWPATLVQPVGSPLSLECTVEGTSNPNLYWYRQAAGRGLQLLFYSVGIGQISSEVPQNLSASRPQDRQFILSSKKLLLSDSGFYLCARGAGGPKNEQFFGPGTRLTVL.

This clone was detected a few times. The chain employs TRBV9 and TRBJ2-2, with D hard to call. Germline CDR1 SGDLS, CDR2 YYNGEE. This CDR3 region has 11 residues. Trimming took off 4 bases at V and 9 bases at J, with 7 bases between the two ends. The CDR3 reads CASSQFRELFF. CDR3 DNA: TGTGCCAGCAGCCAGTTCAGGGAGCTGTTTTTT.

The sample holds many counts of this clone. The sample contains more than one DNA sequence encoding this CDR3. The CDR3: CASSSIVGARSYNEQFF. CDR3 sequence (DNA): TGTGCCAGCTCTAGCATCGTGGGGGCGAGGTCCTACAATGAGCAGTTCTTC. The J gene is TRBJ2-1, the V gene TRBV28, with D perhaps matching TRBD1 (6 bases). CDR3 size: 17 residues. Germline V gene sequence: CDR1 MDHEN, CDR2 SYDVKM. Trimming took 8 bases from V and 1 from J, leaving 21 bases between them.

This clone was seen many times. The chain recombines TRBV7-9 with TRBJ1-1, with D perhaps matching TRBD1 (6 bases). Germline V gives CDR1 SEHNR, CDR2 FQNEAQ (reference sequence). The length of the CDR3 is 14 residues. The V and J ends lost 5 bases and 3 bases respectively, with 13 bases between them. The CDR3 DNA follows: TGTGCCAGCAGCCGAACAGGGAGGGACACTGAAGCTTTCTTT. Protein product: CASSRTGRDTEAFF.